This T cell receptor (beta chain) was profiled in a study of lymphopenia after photon versus proton radiotherapy. This clone occurred a few times. Only in-frame clones appear in the TCRdb table, and some are missing; sequencing was by immunoSEQ multiplex PCR. The top ten clones hold about 4.4% of a sample with roughly 150,000 clones, 80% to 90% of them seen once. Germline V gene lookup returns CDR1 SQVTM and CDR2 ANQGSEA. The CDR3 covers 13 residues. The V and J ends lost 5 bases and 1 base, in that order; junction bases with no gene match: 5. V is TRBV29-1 and J is TRBJ2-7, with 7 bases aligning to TRBD2. The TCR was taken from a man between 50 and 59 years old with gastric cancer. Sequencing used peripheral blood, obtained from a patient treated with photon-based radiotherapy. CDR3 sequence (DNA): TGCAGCGTTAAGCGGGACCCATCCTACGAGCAGTACTTC. The encoded protein is CSVKRDPSYEQYF.